Listed below are T cell receptor beta chains from one sample, sequenced in a study of CD8 T cells in ankylosing spondylitis. One entry per CDR3 protein, called by TCRdb with MiXCR from the 5' RACE reads. The sample lists hundreds of thousands of distinct CDR3 sequences, approximately 22% occurring once. What was sequenced was blood, either unsorted or a sorted T cell fraction (not recorded which). Source of these receptors: a male donor with ankylosing spondylitis or in good health (not recorded which). The CDR3 runs from the conserved cysteine through the conserved F or W. D genes are given only for firm matches. Clone size appears in some rows only: once, few, many, or a class for an expanded clone.

D	V	J	size	length	DNA	CDR3
.	TRBV24-1	TRBJ2-2	few	17	TGTGCCACCAGTGACCCTCGGGGGACCTCGAACACCGGGGAGCTGTTTTTT	CATSDPRGTSNTGELFF
TRBD2	TRBV4-2	TRBJ2-3	.	16	TGTGCCAGCAGCCAAGAGTTTAGCGGGGGGGCAGATACGCAGTATTTT	CASSQEFSGGADTQYF
.	TRBV5-5	TRBJ2-7	few	12	TGTGCCAGCAGCTTTATGGTCTACGAGCAGTACTTC	CASSFMVYEQYF
.	TRBV7-2	TRBJ2-7	many	14	TGTGCCAGCAGCCAGGACAGAAGTTCCTACGAGCAGTACTTC	CASSQDRSSYEQYF
TRBD1	TRBV5-6	TRBJ2-1	.	14	TGTGCCAGCAGCAGCGGACAGGGGGCGGGAGAGCAGTTCTTC	CASSSGQGAGEQFF
TRBD1	TRBV20-1	TRBJ2-7	few	15	TGCAGTGCTAGAGATCTAAGGGACAGTACCTACGAGCAGTACTTC	CSARDLRDSTYEQYF
.	TRBV20-1	TRBJ2-2	.	13	TGCAGTGCTGGGGACAAGAACACCGGGGAGCTGTTTTTT	CSAGDKNTGELFF
TRBD1	TRBV5-1	TRBJ2-2	.	17	TGCGCCAGCAGCTTGGCCTATACAGGGGCGAACACCGGGGAGCTGTTTTTT	CASSLAYTGANTGELFF
.	TRBV27	TRBJ2-2	few	17	TGTGCCAGCAGTTTATTCTGGGGCGGAGCGAACACCGGGGAGCTGTTTTTT	CASSLFWGGANTGELFF
TRBD1	TRBV10-3	TRBJ2-2	.	18	TGTGCCATCAGTTTGGGACAGGGCTCCCTAGGGTCCACCGGGGAGCTGTTTTTT	CAISLGQGSLGSTGELFF
.	TRBV7-9	TRBJ2-7	.	15	TGTGCCAGCAGCCTCCCAGTCTGGGCTGACTACGAGCAGTACTTC	CASSLPVWADYEQYF
.	TRBV3-1	TRBJ2-5	.	15	TGTGCCAGCAGCCAAGTGGAACGGGGGATAGAGACCCAGTACTTC	CASSQVERGIETQYF